The subject of this entry is one T cell receptor (beta chain). This entry comes from a study of human T cells and chemical hapten exposure. The CDR3 sequence is 13 residues long. CDR1 is GTSNPN and CDR2 is SVGIG in the germline V gene (reference sequence). Trimming shortened V by 0 bases and J by 4 bases, and 9 bases separated the two germline ends. TCRdb fed the RACE reads into MiXCR, producing one record per CDR3 protein. The table records 100,000 to 150,000 distinct CDR3 sequences, approximately 12% of them present only once. Time point specified: pre-sensitization, week 0. Described treatment: therapeutic diphenylcyclopropenone sensitization with weekly scalp DPC.

This clonotype originated in a woman aged 18-29 years with alopecia areata. Some clones in this sample may be carry-over from other donors' samples. Source: whole blood, taken in connection with sensitization to the hapten diphenylcyclopropenone (DPC). The chain has TRBV30 and TRBJ1-2, with a weak D call TRBD1 (5 bases). The CDR3 nucleotides read TGTGCCTGGAGTGTTGGGGCCATCTATGGCTACACCTTC. Protein sequence: CAWSVGAIYGYTF.